A single sample is the source of the 20 T cell receptor beta chains below, sequenced in a study of T cell responses to AZD1222 COVID-19 vaccine. Using immunoSEQ multiplex PCR, the repertoire was profiled, and TCRdb retains in-frame clones only, with some absent. The table records roughly 120,000 clones, under 90% of them present only once. The material was peripheral blood, obtained on day 0 of AZD1222 vaccination. The source of these receptors is an adult in good health.

The chain uses TRBV7-3 and TRBJ2-2; TRBD1 matches 8 bases. Trimming cost V 1 base and J 6 bases; bases outside gene matches: 4. Germline loops: CDR1 SGHTA, CDR2 FQGTGA. CDR3 length equals 15 residues. CDR3 protein: CASSLRQGAPGELFF. CDR3 nucleotide sequence: TGTGCCAGCAGCTTAAGGCAGGGGGCGCCCGGGGAGCTGTTTTTT. The full variable domain, its missing parts supplied by reference TRBV7-3 and TRBJ2-2, is GAGVSQTPSNKVTEKGKYVELRCDPISGHTALYWYRQSLGQGPEFLIYFQGTGAADDSGLPNDRFFAVRPEGSVSTLKIQRTERGDSAVYLCASSLRQGAPGELFFGEGSRLTVL.

V usage is TRBV29-1 and J usage is TRBJ2-3; 12 bases match TRBD2. Germline trimming cut 3 bases from V and 5 bases from J; bases unmatched to any gene: 3. The CDR3 runs 14 residues. Germline loops: CDR1 SQVTM, CDR2 ANQGSEA. In nucleotides, the CDR3 is TGCAGCGTTGACCCGGGACTAGCGGGAGATACGCAGTATTTT. This gives the protein CSVDPGLAGDTQYF.

The rearrangement uses TRBV4-2 and TRBJ1-5; no clear D gene. The germline CDR1 and CDR2 sequences are LGHNA and YNFKEQ. The CDR3 sequence is 15 residues long. V was clipped by 4 bases and J by 0 bases, with 10 bases between them. CDR3 bases: TGTGCCAGCAGCCTTGATCGGTCTAGCAATCAGCCCCAGCATTTT. Translated, it gives CASSLDRSSNQPQHF.

The genes are TRBV4-1 and TRBJ2-5; D may be TRBD1 (6 bases). Germline CDR1 and CDR2: MGHRA and YSYEKL. Between the trimmed V and J ends, which lost 3 bases and 7 bases, there was a span of 21 bases. This CDR3 region has 16 residues. CDR3 nucleotides: TGCGCCAGCAGCCAGGGTCAGGGGCCGCTGGTTACGACCCAGTACTTC. Residues: CASSQGQGPLVTTQYF.

The chain is built from TRBV3-1 (or the pseudogene TRBV3-2) and TRBJ1-6, with TRBD1 as a possible D gene (6 bases). The CDR3 contains 14 residues. The V and J ends lost 6 bases and 7 bases respectively, with 13 bases between them. CDR1 and CDR2 from the germline V gene are LGHDT and YNNKEL (reference sequence). The CDR3 DNA reads as TGTGCCAGCAGTCCACAGGGCTCCAATTCACCCCTCCACTTT. This sequence encodes CASSPQGSNSPLHF.

The chain couples TRBV2 to TRBJ1-6; 8 nucleotides line up with TRBD1. The CDR3 totals 16 residues. V dropped 4 bases and J dropped 2; count of bases not matched to a gene: 4. The germline CDR1 and CDR2 sequences are SNHLY and FYNNEI. The CDR3 loop is CASSGGGQAYNSPLHF. DNA of the CDR3: TGTGCCAGCAGTGGCGGGGGACAGGCCTATAATTCACCCCTCCACTTT.

The gene calls are TRBV15 and TRBJ2-1; TRBD1 might be the D (6 bases). The V gene's germline CDR1 is LNHNV and CDR2 YYDKDF (reference sequence). This CDR3 contains 14 residues. The V end lost 1 base, the J end lost 7 bases, and 11 bases lay between the germline ends. For the CDR3, the DNA is TGTGCCACCAGCAGAGCCAGGGGTTGGAATGAGCAGTTCTTC. Its protein product is CATSRARGWNEQFF.

The CDR3, as DNA: TGTGCCACCGGAACACGAACGAACACCGGGGAGCTGTTTTTT. Protein: CATGTRTNTGELFF. The chain is built from TRBV6-5 and TRBJ2-2; D unclear. This CDR3 contains 14 residues. Germline V gene data show CDR1 as MNHEY and CDR2 as SVGAGI. The germline V and J ends were trimmed by 10 bases and 0 bases, with 12 bases remaining between them.

The genes are TRBV6-5 and TRBJ2-5; D remains unclear. Germline V gives CDR1 MNHEY, CDR2 SVGAGI. V lost 6 bases and J 3 bases, leaving 5 bases between the germline ends. The CDR3 totals 11 residues. CDR3 DNA sequence: TGTGCCAGCAGCCACAAAGAGACCCAGTACTTC. This gives the protein CASSHKETQYF.

This sequence joins TRBV28 and TRBJ1-2; D not certain. Between the trimmed V and J ends, which lost 3 bases and 8 bases, there was a span of 13 bases. This CDR3 has 13 amino acids. Germline V gene data show CDR1 as MDHEN and CDR2 as SYDVKM. The CDR3 DNA is TGTGCCAGCAGTTTGCAGATCTCGGAAGGCTACACCTTC. This codes for CASSLQISEGYTF.

The V and J genes are TRBV7-2 and TRBJ1-4, with D perhaps matching TRBD1 (6 bases). Germline values: CDR1 SGHTA, CDR2 FQGNSA. Trimming stripped 5 bases from V and 5 bases from J, with 12 bases between. The CDR3 spans 14 residues. CDR3 loop: CASSPTGNNEKLFF. CDR3 sequence (DNA): TGTGCCAGCAGCCCCACAGGGAACAATGAAAAACTGTTTTTT.

The chain combines TRBV9 with TRBJ2-1; no reliable D call. CDR1 is SGDLS, CDR2 YYNGEE, per germline. This CDR3 comprises 13 residues. V was cut by 0 bases and J by 8 bases, with 9 bases left in between. This chain's CDR3 is CASSVAFLDEQFF. CDR3 sequence (DNA): TGTGCCAGCAGCGTAGCCTTTCTCGATGAGCAGTTCTTC.

The chain employs TRBV12-3 or TRBV12-4 and TRBJ2-7; D is possibly TRBD1 or TRBD2 (5 bases each). Trimming removed 8 bases from V and 2 bases from J, with 13 bases in between. The CDR3 length is 13 residues. In nucleotides, the CDR3 is TGTGCCAGCTCCCGGGACCCTGCCTACGAGCAGTACTTC. Encoded protein: CASSRDPAYEQYF.

DNA of the CDR3: TGTGCCAGCAGATCCCCGGGACGGCTTACCTACGAGCAGTACTTC. Translated, it gives CASRSPGRLTYEQYF. This chain uses TRBV28 with TRBJ2-7; possibly TRBD1 or TRBD2 for D (5 bases each). Germline V gives CDR1 MDHEN, CDR2 SYDVKM. This CDR3 has 15 residues. V lost 6 bases, J lost 2 bases, and 17 bases lay in between.

In DNA form, the CDR3 reads TGTGCCATCAGTGAGGCCCAGGGGTCTTCGAGGGAGACCCAGTACTTC. Translated, it gives CAISEAQGSSRETQYF. This chain links TRBV10-3 with TRBJ2-5; tentatively, D is TRBD1 (6 bases). Germline CDR1 and CDR2: ENHRY and SYGVKD. Trimming shortened V by 2 bases and J by 5 bases, and 18 bases separated the two germline ends. The CDR3 runs to 16 residues.

CDR3 sequence: CSVHQDGELFF. DNA of the CDR3: TGCAGCGTTCACCAAGACGGGGAGCTGTTTTTT. The chain carries TRBV29-1 and TRBJ2-2; no clear D gene. The germline gives CDR1 SQVTM, CDR2 ANQGSEA. This CDR3 has 11 amino acids. V was cut by 5 bases and J by 7 bases, with 8 bases left in between.

The V gene is TRBV4-2, the J gene TRBJ2-3; D ambiguous. Trimming pared 4 bases from V and 0 bases from J, leaving 29 bases between. Germline loops: CDR1 LGHNA, CDR2 YNFKEQ. This CDR3 is built from 21 residues. CDR3: CASSPRAGRGLVPYSTDTQYF. CDR3 DNA: TGTGCCAGCAGCCCCCGCGCCGGAAGAGGCCTTGTACCCTATAGCACAGATACGCAGTATTTT.

V usage is TRBV2 and J usage is TRBJ1-3; D call uncertain. Looked up from germline, CDR1 is SNHLY and CDR2 is FYNNEI. This CDR3 contains 15 residues. The germline V and J ends were trimmed by 5 bases and 3 bases, with 14 bases remaining between them. This chain's CDR3 is CASSIPGNLGNTIYF. In DNA, the CDR3 is TGTGCCAGCAGTATCCCTGGGAACCTTGGAAACACCATATATTTT.

This rearrangement joins TRBV7-9 to TRBJ1-2; tentatively, D is TRBD1 (5 bases). The germline V gene has CDR1 SEHNR and CDR2 FQNEAQ (reference sequence). V shed 1 base and J shed 8 bases, with 17 bases lying between them. CDR3 length: 15 amino acids. The CDR3, as DNA: TGTGCCAGCAGCTTAGGAGCAGGGCTTAGATACGGCTACACCTTC. The encoded protein is CASSLGAGLRYGYTF.

The J gene is TRBJ1-4, the V gene TRBV7-9; no clear D gene. Germline CDR1 is SEHNR and CDR2 is FQNEAQ (reference sequence). The CDR3 spans 15 residues. Trimming left V 4 bases short and J 0 bases short, with 9 bases between. CDR3 protein: CASSSRSATNEKLFF. The CDR3 DNA sequence: TGTGCCAGCAGCTCGAGGAGTGCAACTAATGAAAAACTGTTTTTT.